This entry lists 9 T cell receptor beta chains sequenced from one sample in a study of molecular identifiers for immune sequencing clone quantification. TCRdb recomputed calls from the PCR reads with MiXCR, one row per CDR3 protein. In the table there are about 10,000 distinct CDR3 sequences, about 20% of which are singletons. The sequencing input was naive CD8+ T cells from blood, with Jurkat cell RNA spiked in. As for subset: FACS-sorted CD8+CD4-CCR7+CD45RA+ naive T cells. The source of these receptors is a human donor in good health. Some libraries in this study had Jurkat cell RNA spiked in.

This clonotype was picked up many times. V gene TRBV5-8 combines with J gene TRBJ2-7; D uncertain. V lost 0 bases to trimming and J lost 11 bases, with 9 bases between them. Per germline, CDR1 SGHTS and CDR2 YDEGEE. This CDR3 contains 11 residues. In DNA form, the CDR3 reads TGTGCCAGCAGCTTGGACCCGCCGGAGTACTTC. This gives the protein CASSLDPPEYF.

The rearrangement links TRBV3-2 to TRBJ2-7; the DNA was not used to check the table's D call, TRBD2. The J call is in doubt because the DNA end fits TRBJ2-1 better. TRBV3-2 is recorded as a pseudogene. The CDR3 has 15 residues. The CDR3 here is CASSPAWGRPYEQFF. The CDR3 DNA is TGTGCCAGCAGCCCGGCGTGGGGGAGGCCTTACGAGCAGTTCTTC.

By sample fraction, this clonotype is medium-sized. CDR3 loop: CAWNPVSGTQYF. DNA for the CDR3: TGTGCCTGGAATCCCGTTAGTGGCACGCAGTATTTT. The rearrangement uses TRBV30 and TRBJ2-3, with D unresolved. Germline assignment: CDR1 GTSNPN and CDR2 SVGIG (reference sequence). The CDR3 is 12 amino acids. Trimming cost V 4 bases and J 9 bases, with 14 bases left between them. Variable domain in full (rest from reference TRBV30 and TRBJ2-3): SQTIHQWPATLVQPVGSPLSLECTVEGTSNPNLYWYRQAAGRGLQLLFYSVGIGQISSEVPQNLSASRPQDRQFILSSKKLLLSDSGFYLCAWNPVSGTQYFGPGTRLTVL.

Concerning this clonotype itself: This clone may be a read error of a much larger clone one base away. The chain has TRBV7-8 and TRBJ2-2; D perhaps matches TRBD1 (5 bases). Trimming removed 0 bases at V and 6 bases at J, with 14 bases between. This CDR3 is built from 16 residues. The V gene's germline CDR1 is SGHVS and CDR2 FQNEAQ. CDR3 DNA: TGTGCCAGCAGCTTAGCCTCCAAAGGGGCGCCCGGGGAGCTGTTTTTT. Translating gives CASSLASKGAPGELFF.

The chain is built from TRBV9 and TRBJ2-7; 12 bases are shared with TRBD2. This CDR3 has 15 residues. V dropped 2 bases and J dropped 1; count of bases not matched to a gene: 1. In germline, CDR1 is SGDLS, CDR2 YYNGEE. The CDR3 bases are TGTGCCAGCAGCGTTGGACTAGCGGGATCCTACGAGCAGTACTTC. Encoded protein: CASSVGLAGSYEQYF.

Worth noting for this clonotype: A read error may explain this, as a much larger clone is one base away. The V gene is TRBV6-2 or TRBV6-3, the J gene TRBJ1-2; D uncertain. The CDR3 is made up of 14 amino acids. Per the germline V gene, CDR1 is MNHEY and CDR2 is SVGEGT. The CDR3 DNA follows: TGTGCCAGCAGTTCCTTTGACGGAGTCTATGGCCACACCTTC. This gives the protein CASSSFDGVYGHTF.

This clonotype has a count of ten or more. The V call is TRBV29-1, the J call TRBJ2-1; 11 positions match TRBD2. Germline CDR1 is SQVTM and CDR2 is ANQGSEA. The CDR3 contains 18 residues. Losses at the gene ends were 1 base for V and 1 base for J; bases not matched to a gene: 9. The CDR3, as DNA: TGCAGCGTTGAAGTTATAGCGGGAGGGCCTGGGTCCTACAATGAGCAGTTCTTC. It specifies CSVEVIAGGPGSYNEQFF.

The table lists this clonotype with many counts. The chain combines TRBV7-9 with TRBJ2-7; a possible D gene is TRBD2 (5 bases). The CDR3 totals 16 residues. V was pared by 5 bases and J by 2 bases, with 19 bases between. The germline gives CDR1 SEHNR, CDR2 FQNEAQ (reference sequence). The CDR3 is CASSPREISRAYEQYF. As DNA, the CDR3 is TGTGCCAGCAGCCCCCGGGAAATCAGTCGTGCCTACGAGCAGTACTTC.

This clonotype is deemed medium-sized. V usage is TRBV29-1 and J usage is TRBJ2-5; maybe TRBD1 (7 bases). CDR3 length equals 14 residues. V lost 6 bases and J lost 3, with 17 bases in between. CDR1 SQVTM and CDR2 ANQGSEA come from the germline V gene. In DNA, the CDR3 is TGCAGCGTCGAAAGGACAGGCGGGGAAGAGACCCAGTACTTC. This codes for CSVERTGGEETQYF.